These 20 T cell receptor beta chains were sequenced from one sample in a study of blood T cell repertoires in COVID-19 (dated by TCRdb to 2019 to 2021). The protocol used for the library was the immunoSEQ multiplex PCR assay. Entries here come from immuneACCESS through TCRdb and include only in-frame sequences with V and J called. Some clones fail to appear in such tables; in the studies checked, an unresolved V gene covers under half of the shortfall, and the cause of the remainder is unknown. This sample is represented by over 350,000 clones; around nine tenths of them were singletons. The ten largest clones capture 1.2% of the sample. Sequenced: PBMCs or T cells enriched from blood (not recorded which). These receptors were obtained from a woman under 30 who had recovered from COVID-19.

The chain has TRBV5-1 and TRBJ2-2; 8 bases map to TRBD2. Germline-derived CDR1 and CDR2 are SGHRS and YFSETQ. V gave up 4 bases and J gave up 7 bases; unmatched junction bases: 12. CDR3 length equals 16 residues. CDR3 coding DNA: TGCGCCAGCAGCGCCACCGTCGGGGGGGTTATCGGGGAGCTGTTTTTT. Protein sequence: CASSATVGGVIGELFF.

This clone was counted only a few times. CDR3 amino acids: CASSPLSGQGALNTEAFF. For the CDR3, the DNA is TGTGCCAGCTCACCACTTTCGGGACAGGGAGCTTTGAACACTGAAGCTTTCTTT. The gene calls are TRBV18 and TRBJ1-1, with 9 nucleotides matching TRBD1. Germline CDR1 and CDR2: KGHSH and LQKENI. V trimming: 1 base; J trimming: 0 bases; junction bases outside the gene matches: 9. The CDR3 totals 18 residues.

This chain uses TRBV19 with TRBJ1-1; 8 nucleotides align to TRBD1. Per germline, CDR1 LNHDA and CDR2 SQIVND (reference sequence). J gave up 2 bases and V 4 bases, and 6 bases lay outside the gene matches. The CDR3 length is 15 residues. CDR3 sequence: CASSRGAGGNTEAFF. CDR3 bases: TGTGCCAGTAGTAGGGGGGCAGGGGGCAACACTGAAGCTTTCTTT.

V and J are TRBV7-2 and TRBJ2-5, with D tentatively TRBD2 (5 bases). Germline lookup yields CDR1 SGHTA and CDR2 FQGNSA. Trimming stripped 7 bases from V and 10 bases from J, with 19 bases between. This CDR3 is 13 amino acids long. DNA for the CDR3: TGTGCCAGCACCCCGACCCCTTCTAGCAACCAGTACTTC. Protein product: CASTPTPSSNQYF.

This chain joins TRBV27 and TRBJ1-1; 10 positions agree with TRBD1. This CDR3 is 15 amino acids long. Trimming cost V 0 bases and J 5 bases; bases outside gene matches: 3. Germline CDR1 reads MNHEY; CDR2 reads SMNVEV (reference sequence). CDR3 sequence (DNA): TGTGCCAGCAGTTTATCGGGACAGGGGCCAACTGAAGCTTTCTTT. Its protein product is CASSLSGQGPTEAFF.

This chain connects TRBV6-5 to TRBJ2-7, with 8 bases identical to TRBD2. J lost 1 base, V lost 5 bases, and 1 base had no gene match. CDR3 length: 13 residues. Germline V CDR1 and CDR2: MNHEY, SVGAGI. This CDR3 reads CASSPSGSYEQYF. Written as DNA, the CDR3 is TGTGCCAGCAGTCCTAGCGGGTCCTACGAGCAGTACTTC.

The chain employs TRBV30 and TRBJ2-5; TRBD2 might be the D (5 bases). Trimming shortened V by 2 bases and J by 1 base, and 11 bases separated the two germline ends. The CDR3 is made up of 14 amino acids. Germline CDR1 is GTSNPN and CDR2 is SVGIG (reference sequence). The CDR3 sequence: CAWSPGSSQETQYF. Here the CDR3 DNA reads TGTGCCTGGAGTCCGGGGTCCTCCCAAGAGACCCAGTACTTC. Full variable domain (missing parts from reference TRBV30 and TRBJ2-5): SQTIHQWPATLVQPVGSPLSLECTVEGTSNPNLYWYRQAAGRGLQLLFYSVGIGQISSEVPQNLSASRPQDRQFILSSKKLLLSDSGFYLCAWSPGSSQETQYFGPGTRLLVL.

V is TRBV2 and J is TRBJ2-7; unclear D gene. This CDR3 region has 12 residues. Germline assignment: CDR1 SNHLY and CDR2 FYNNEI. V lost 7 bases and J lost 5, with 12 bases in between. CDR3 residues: CASNYYADEQYF. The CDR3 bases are TGTGCCAGCAACTATTATGCGGACGAGCAGTACTTC.

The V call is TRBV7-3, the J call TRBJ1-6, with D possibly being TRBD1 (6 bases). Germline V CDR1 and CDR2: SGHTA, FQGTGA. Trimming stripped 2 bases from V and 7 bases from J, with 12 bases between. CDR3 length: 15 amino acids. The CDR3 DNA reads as TGTGCCAGCAGCTTATCCGCAGGGGCCAATTCACCCCTCCACTTT. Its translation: CASSLSAGANSPLHF.

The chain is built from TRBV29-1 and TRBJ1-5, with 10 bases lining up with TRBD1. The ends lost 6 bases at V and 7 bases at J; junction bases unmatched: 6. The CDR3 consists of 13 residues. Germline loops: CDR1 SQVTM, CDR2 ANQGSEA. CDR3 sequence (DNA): TGCAGCGTAAGACAGGGGGCCGGACAGCCCCAGCATTTT. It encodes CSVRQGAGQPQHF.

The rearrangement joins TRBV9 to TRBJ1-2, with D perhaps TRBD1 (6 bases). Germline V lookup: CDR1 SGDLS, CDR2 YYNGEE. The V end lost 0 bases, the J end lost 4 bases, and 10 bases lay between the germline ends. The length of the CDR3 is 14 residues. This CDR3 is CASSVGGGAYGYTF. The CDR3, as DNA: TGTGCCAGCAGCGTAGGAGGGGGGGCCTATGGCTACACCTTC.

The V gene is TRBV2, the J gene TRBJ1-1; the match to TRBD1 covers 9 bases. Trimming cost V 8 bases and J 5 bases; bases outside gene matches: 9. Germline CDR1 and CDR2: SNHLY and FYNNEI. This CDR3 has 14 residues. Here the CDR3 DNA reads TGTGCCAGCCGCGACAGGGGGATGAGAACTGAAGCTTTCTTT. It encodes CASRDRGMRTEAFF.

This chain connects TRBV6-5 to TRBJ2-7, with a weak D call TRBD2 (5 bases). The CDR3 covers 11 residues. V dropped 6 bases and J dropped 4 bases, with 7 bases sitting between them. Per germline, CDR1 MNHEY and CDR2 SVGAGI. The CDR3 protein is CASRSGYEQYF. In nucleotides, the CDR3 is TGTGCCAGCAGGAGCGGTTACGAGCAGTACTTC.

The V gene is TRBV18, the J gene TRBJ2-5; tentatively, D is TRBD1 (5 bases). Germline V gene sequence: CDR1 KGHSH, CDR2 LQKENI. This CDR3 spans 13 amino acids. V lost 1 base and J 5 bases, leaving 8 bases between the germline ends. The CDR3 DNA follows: TGTGCCAGCTCACCACAGGGGCGCGAGACCCAGTACTTC. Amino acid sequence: CASSPQGRETQYF. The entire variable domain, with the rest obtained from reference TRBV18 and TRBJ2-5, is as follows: NAGVMQNPRHLVRRRGQEARLRCSPMKGHSHVYWYRQLPEEGLKFMVYLQKENIIDESGMPKERFSAEFPKEGPSILRIQQVVRGDSAAYFCASSPQGRETQYFGPGTRLLVL.

CDR3 protein: CASRPPRGRDFYGYTF. The CDR3 DNA reads as TGTGCCAGTAGGCCTCCGAGGGGGCGCGATTTCTATGGCTACACCTTC. V is TRBV19 and J is TRBJ1-2; 7 nucleotides line up with TRBD1. This CDR3 contains 16 residues. Losses at the gene ends were 6 bases for V and 4 bases for J; bases not matched to a gene: 14. CDR1 is LNHDA and CDR2 is SQIVND in the germline V gene (reference sequence).

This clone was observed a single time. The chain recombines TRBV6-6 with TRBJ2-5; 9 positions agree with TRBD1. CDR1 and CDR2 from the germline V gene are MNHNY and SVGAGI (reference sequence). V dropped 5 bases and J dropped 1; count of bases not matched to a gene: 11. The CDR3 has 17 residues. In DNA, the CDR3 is TGTGCCAGCAGTCCCCTAGGCGGGACAGGGCGCCAAGAGACCCAGTACTTC. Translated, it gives CASSPLGGTGRQETQYF.

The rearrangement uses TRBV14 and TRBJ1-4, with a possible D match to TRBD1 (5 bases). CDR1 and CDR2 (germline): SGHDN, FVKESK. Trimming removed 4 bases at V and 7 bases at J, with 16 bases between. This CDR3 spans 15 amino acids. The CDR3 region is CASSPGQPGLEKLFF. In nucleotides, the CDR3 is TGTGCCAGCAGCCCTGGACAACCCGGTCTTGAAAAACTGTTTTTT.

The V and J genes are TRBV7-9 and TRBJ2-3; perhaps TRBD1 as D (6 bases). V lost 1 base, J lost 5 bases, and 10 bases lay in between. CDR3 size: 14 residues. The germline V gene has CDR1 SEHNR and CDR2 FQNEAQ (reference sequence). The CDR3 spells CASSLVGGQDTQYF. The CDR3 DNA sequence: TGTGCCAGCAGCTTAGTTGGGGGCCAAGATACGCAGTATTTT.

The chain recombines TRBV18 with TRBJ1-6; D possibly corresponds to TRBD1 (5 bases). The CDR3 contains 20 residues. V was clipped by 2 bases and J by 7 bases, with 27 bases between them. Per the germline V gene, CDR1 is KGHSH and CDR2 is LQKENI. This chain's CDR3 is CASSPVSDRNPGQGNSPLHF. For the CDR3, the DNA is TGTGCCAGCTCACCAGTCTCGGATCGAAACCCCGGACAAGGGAATTCACCCCTCCACTTT.

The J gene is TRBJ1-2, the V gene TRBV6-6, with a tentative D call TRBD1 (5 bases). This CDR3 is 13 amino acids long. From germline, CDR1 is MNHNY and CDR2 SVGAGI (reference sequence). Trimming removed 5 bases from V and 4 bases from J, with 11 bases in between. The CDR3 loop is CASSPGLRYGYTF. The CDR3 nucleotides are TGTGCCAGCAGTCCAGGGCTTCGCTATGGCTACACCTTC.